Listed below are T cell receptor beta chains from one sample, sequenced in a study of blood T cell repertoires in COVID-19. TCRdb's copy holds only in-frame clones and misses some; the assay was immunoSEQ multiplex PCR. The sample has approximately 82,000 clones; approximately 92% are singletons. The specimen was peripheral blood. The receptors originated from an older woman with active COVID-19. CDR3s include the opening cysteine and the closing phenylalanine or tryptophan. The order of the fields is V gene, J gene, CDR3 protein.

TRBV7-3	TRBJ1-4	CASSLTGTDGEKLFF
TRBV5-4	TRBJ1-1	CASSPGTEYLSAFF
TRBV5-1	TRBJ1-3	CASSLSTANGNTIYF
TRBV5-1	TRBJ2-1	CASSLGSLAGHSEQFF
TRBV19	TRBJ1-2	CATSPGFFYGYTF
TRBV10-3	TRBJ1-3	CAISEGVASGNTIYF
TRBV5-1	TRBJ2-5	CASSFSETQYF
TRBV25-1	TRBJ2-1	CASSDPVGRGGLEQFF
TRBV4-1	TRBJ2-1	CASSRTYPRSGSYNEQFF
TRBV3-1/TRBV3-2	NA	CASSQEGQGPYTGELFF